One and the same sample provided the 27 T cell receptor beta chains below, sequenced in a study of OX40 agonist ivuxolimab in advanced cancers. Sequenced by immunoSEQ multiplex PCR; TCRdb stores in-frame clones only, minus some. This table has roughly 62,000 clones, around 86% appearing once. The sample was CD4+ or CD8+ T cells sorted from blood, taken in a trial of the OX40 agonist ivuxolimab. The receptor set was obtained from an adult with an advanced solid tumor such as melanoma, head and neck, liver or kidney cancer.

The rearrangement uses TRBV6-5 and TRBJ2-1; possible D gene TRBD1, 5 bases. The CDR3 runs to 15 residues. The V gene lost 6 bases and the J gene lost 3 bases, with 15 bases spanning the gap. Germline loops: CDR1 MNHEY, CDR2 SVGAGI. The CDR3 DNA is TGTGCCAGCAGCATAGGGGTCGCCCTCTACAATGAGCAGTTCTTC. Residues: CASSIGVALYNEQFF.

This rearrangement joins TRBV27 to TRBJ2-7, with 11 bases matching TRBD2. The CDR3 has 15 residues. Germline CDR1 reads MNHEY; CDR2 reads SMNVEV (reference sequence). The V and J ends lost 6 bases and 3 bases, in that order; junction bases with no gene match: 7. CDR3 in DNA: TGTGCCAGCAGACCGAGACTAGCGGGGATCTACGAGCAGTACTTC. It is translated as CASRPRLAGIYEQYF.

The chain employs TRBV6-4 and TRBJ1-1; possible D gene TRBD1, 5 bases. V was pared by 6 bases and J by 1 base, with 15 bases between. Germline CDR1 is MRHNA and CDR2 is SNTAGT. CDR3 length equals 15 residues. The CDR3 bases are TGTGCCAGCAGGCCCCAGGGTCGGGAGAACACTGAAGCTTTCTTT. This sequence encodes CASRPQGRENTEAFF.

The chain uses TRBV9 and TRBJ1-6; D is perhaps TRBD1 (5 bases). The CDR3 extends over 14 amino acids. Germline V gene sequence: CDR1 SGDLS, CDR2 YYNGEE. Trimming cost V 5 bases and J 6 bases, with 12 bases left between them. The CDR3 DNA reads TGTGCCAGCAGTGCCGGGGGGAGTAATTCACCCCTCCACTTT. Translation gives CASSAGGSNSPLHF.

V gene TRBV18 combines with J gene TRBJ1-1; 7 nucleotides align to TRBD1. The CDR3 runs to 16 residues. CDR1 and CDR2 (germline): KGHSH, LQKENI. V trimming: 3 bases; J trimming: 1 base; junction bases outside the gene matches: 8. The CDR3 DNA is TGTGCCAGCTCACCGACGGCAGGGGGGGGGAACACTGAAGCTTTCTTT. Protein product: CASSPTAGGGNTEAFF. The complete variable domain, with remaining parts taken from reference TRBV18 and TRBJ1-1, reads NAGVMQNPRHLVRRRGQEARLRCSPMKGHSHVYWYRQLPEEGLKFMVYLQKENIIDESGMPKERFSAEFPKEGPSILRIQQVVRGDSAAYFCASSPTAGGGNTEAFFGQGTRLTVV.

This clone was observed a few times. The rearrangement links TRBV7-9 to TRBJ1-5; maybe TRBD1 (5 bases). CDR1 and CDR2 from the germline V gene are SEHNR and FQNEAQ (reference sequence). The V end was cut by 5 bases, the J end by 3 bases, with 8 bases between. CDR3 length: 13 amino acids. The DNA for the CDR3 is TGTGCCAGCAGCGCCAGGGACAATCAGCCCCAGCATTTT. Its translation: CASSARDNQPQHF.

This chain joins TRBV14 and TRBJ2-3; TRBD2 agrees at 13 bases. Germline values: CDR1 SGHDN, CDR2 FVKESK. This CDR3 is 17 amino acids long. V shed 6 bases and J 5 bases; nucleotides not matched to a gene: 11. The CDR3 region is CASSPGLAGKGGDTQYF. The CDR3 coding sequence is TGTGCCAGCAGTCCGGGACTAGCGGGGAAAGGAGGAGATACGCAGTATTTT.

The CDR3 loop reads CASSTPGQGGAGSGNTIYF. CDR3 DNA: TGTGCCAGCAGTACCCCGGGACAGGGGGGCGCCGGCTCTGGAAACACCATATATTTT. The chain combines TRBV7-3 with TRBJ1-3; 11 bases align to TRBD1. Germline values: CDR1 SGHTA, CDR2 FQGTGA. This CDR3 is built from 19 residues. With V trimmed by 6 bases and J by 0 bases, 13 bases remained unmatched.

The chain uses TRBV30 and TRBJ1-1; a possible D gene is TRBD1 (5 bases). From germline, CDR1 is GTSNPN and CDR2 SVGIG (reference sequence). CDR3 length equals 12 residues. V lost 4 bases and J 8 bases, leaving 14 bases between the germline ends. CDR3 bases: TGTGCCTGGACCGTGACAGTGGGGGAAGCTTTCTTT. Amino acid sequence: CAWTVTVGEAFF.

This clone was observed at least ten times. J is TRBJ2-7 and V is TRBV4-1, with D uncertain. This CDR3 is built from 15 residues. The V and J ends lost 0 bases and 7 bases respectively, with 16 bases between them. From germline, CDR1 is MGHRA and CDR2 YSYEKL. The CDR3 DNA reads TGCGCCAGCAGCCAAGAAGGTAACGGTCTGAGAGAGCAGTACTTC. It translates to CASSQEGNGLREQYF.

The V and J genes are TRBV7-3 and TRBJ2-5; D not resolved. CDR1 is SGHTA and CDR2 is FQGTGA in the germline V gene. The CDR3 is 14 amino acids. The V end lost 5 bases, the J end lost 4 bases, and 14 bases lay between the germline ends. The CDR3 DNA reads TGTGCCAGCAGCCCCACGGGCTCAATAGAGACCCAGTACTTC. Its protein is CASSPTGSIETQYF.

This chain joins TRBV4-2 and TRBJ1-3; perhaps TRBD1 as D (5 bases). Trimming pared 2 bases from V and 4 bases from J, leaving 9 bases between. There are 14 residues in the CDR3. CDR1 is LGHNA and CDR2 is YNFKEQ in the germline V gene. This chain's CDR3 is CASSQQGPGNTIYF. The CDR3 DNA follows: TGTGCCAGCAGCCAACAGGGCCCCGGAAACACCATATATTTT.

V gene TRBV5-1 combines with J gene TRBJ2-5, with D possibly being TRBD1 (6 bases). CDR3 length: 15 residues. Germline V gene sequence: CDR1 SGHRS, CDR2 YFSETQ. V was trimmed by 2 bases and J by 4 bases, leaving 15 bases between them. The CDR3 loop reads CASSLTGFATETQYF. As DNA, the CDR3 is TGCGCCAGCAGCTTAACAGGGTTTGCGACAGAGACCCAGTACTTC.

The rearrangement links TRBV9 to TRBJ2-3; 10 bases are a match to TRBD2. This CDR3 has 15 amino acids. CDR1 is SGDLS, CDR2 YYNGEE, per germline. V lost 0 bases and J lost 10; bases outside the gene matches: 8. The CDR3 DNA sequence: TGTGCCAGCAGCGTAGGGGAGCGGGGGGGCACTTCGCAGTATTTT. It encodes CASSVGERGGTSQYF. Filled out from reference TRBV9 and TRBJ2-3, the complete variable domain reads DSGVTQTPKHLITATGQRVTLRCSPRSGDLSVYWYQQSLDQGLQFLIQYYNGEERAKGNILERFSAQQFPDLHSELNLSSLELGDSALYFCASSVGERGGTSQYFGPGTRLTVL.

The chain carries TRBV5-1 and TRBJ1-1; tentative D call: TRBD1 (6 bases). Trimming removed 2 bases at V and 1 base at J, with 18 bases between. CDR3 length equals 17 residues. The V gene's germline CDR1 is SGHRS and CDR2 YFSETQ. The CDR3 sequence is CASSFIRTVSGNTEAFF. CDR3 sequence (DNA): TGCGCCAGCAGCTTTATCAGGACAGTCAGTGGGAACACTGAAGCTTTCTTT.

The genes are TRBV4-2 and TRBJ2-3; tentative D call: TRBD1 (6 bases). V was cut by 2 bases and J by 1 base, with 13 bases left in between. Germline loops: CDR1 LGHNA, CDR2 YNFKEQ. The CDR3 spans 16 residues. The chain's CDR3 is CASSQMGAVGTDTQYF. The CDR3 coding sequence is TGTGCCAGCAGCCAAATGGGGGCTGTGGGCACAGATACGCAGTATTTT.

The CDR3 loop is CASSVGLARSPLHF. CDR3 nucleotide sequence: TGTGCCAGCAGCGTAGGGTTGGCCCGCTCACCCCTCCACTTT. The rearrangement joins TRBV9 to TRBJ1-6; D gene unclear. The V and J ends lost 0 bases and 10 bases respectively, with 11 bases between them. The CDR3 is 14 amino acids. Germline V lookup: CDR1 SGDLS, CDR2 YYNGEE.

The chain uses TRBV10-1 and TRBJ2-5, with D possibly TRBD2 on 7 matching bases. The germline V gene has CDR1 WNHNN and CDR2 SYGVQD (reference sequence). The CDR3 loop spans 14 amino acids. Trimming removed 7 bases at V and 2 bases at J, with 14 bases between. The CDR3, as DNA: TGCGCCAGCATCTGGGGGGGCCTACAAGAGACCCAGTACTTC. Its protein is CASIWGGLQETQYF.

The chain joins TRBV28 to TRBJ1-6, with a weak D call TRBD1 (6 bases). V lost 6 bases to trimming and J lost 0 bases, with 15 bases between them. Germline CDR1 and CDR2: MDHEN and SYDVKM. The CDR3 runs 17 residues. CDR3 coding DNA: TGTGCCAGCAGAACTATCAGGGGAGACTCCTATAATTCACCCCTCCACTTT. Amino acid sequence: CASRTIRGDSYNSPLHF.

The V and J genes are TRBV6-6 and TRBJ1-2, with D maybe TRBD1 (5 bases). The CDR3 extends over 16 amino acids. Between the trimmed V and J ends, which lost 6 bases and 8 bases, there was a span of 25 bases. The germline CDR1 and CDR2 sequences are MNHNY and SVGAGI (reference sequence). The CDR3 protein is CASSSSLDGAWYGYTF. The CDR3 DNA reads TGTGCCAGCAGCTCCTCTTTAGATGGGGCGTGGTACGGCTACACCTTC.

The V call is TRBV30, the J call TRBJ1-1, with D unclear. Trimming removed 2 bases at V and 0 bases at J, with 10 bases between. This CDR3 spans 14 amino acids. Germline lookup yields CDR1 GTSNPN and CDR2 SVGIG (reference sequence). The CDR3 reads CAWSSGVVNTEAFF. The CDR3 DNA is TGTGCCTGGAGTAGTGGGGTGGTGAACACTGAAGCTTTCTTT. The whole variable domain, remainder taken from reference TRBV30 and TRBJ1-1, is SQTIHQWPATLVQPVGSPLSLECTVEGTSNPNLYWYRQAAGRGLQLLFYSVGIGQISSEVPQNLSASRPQDRQFILSSKKLLLSDSGFYLCAWSSGVVNTEAFFGQGTRLTVV.

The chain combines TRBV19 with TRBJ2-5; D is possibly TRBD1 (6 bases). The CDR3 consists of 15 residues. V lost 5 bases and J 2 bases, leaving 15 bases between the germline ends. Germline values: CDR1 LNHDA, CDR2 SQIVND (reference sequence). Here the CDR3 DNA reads TGTGCCAGTAGTGGGGGCGGAACTACGCAAGAGACCCAGTACTTC. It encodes CASSGGGTTQETQYF.

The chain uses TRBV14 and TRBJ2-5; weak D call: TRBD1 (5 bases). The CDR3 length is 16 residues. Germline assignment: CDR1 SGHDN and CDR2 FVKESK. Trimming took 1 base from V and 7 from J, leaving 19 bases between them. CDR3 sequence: CASSQVESGRSTTQYF. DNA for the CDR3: TGTGCCAGCAGCCAAGTAGAATCAGGGCGTTCAACGACCCAGTACTTC.

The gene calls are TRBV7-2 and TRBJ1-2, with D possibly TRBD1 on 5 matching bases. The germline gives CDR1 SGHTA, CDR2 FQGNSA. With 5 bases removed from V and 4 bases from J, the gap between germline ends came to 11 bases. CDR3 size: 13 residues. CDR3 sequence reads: CASSRDVGYGYTF. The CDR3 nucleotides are TGTGCCAGCAGCCGGGACGTGGGCTATGGCTACACCTTC.

CDR3 coding DNA: TGTGCCAGCTCTGGGGCTAATTCACCCCTCCACTTT. It specifies CASSGANSPLHF. The rearrangement joins TRBV28 to TRBJ1-6; possibly TRBD1 for D (5 bases). V was pared by 8 bases and J by 6 bases, with 8 bases between. Looked up from germline, CDR1 is MDHEN and CDR2 is SYDVKM. The CDR3 sequence is 12 residues long.

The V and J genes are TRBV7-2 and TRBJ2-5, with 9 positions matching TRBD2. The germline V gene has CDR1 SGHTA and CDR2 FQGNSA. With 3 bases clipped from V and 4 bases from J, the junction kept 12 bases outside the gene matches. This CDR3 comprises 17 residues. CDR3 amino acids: CASSLGSGGGERETQYF. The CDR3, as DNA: TGTGCCAGCAGCTTGGGGTCCGGCGGGGGGGAACGAGAGACCCAGTACTTC.

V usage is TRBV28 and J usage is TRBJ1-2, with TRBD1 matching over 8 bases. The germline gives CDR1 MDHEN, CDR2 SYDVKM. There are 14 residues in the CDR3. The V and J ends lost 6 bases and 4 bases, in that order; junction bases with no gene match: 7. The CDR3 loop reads CASSQDRGLYGYTF. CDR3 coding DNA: TGTGCCAGCAGCCAAGACAGGGGACTCTATGGCTACACCTTC.